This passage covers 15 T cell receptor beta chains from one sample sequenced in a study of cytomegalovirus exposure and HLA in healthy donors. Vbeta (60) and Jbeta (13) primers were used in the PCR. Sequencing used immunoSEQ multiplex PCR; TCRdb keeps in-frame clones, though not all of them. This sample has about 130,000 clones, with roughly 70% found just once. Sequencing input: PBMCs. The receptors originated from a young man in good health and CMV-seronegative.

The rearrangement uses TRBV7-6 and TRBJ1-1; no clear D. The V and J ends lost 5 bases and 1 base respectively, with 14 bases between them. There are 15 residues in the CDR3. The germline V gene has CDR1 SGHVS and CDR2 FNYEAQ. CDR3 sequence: CASSAHSGRNTEAFF. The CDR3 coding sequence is TGTGCCAGCAGCGCGCATTCAGGAAGGAACACTGAAGCTTTCTTT. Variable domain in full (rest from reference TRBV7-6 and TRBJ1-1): GAGVSQSPRYKVTKRGQDVALRCDPISGHVSLYWYRQALGQGPEFLTYFNYEAQQDKSGLPNDRFSAERPEGSISTLTIQRTEQRDSAMYRCASSAHSGRNTEAFFGQGTRLTVV.

CDR3 residues: CASSLDPSYGNLLNSPLHF. The CDR3 bases are TGTGCCAGCAGCTTGGACCCATCCTACGGGAACTTGCTAAATTCACCCCTCCACTTT. The chain combines TRBV5-4 with TRBJ1-6; D ambiguous. This CDR3 spans 19 amino acids. Germline V gene data show CDR1 as SGHNT and CDR2 as YYREEE (reference sequence). Trimming left V 0 bases short and J 7 bases short, with 23 bases between.

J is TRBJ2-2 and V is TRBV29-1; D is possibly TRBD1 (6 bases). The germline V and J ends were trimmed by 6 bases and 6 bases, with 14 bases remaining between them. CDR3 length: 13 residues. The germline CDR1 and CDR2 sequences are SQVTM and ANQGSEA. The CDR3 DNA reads TGCAGCGTCGATACAGGGAGAGCCGGGGAGCTGTTTTTT. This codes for CSVDTGRAGELFF.

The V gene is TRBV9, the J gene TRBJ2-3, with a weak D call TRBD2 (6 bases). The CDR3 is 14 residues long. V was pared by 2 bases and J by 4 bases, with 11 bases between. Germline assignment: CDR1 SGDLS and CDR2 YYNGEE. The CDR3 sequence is CASSVAGGADTQYF. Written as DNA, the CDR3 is TGTGCCAGCAGCGTGGCGGGCGGGGCAGATACGCAGTATTTT.

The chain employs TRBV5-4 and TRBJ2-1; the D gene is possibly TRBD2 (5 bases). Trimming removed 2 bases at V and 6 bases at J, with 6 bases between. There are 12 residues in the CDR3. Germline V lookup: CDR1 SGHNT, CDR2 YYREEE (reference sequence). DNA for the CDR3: TGTGCCAGCAGCTTACTAGGCAATGAGCAGTTCTTC. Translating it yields CASSLLGNEQFF.

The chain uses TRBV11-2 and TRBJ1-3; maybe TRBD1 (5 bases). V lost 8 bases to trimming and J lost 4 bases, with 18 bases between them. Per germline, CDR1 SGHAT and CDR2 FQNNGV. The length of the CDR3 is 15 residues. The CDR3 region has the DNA TGTGCCAGCCGTATTCCAGGGTCTGCCGGAAACACCATATATTTT. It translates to CASRIPGSAGNTIYF.

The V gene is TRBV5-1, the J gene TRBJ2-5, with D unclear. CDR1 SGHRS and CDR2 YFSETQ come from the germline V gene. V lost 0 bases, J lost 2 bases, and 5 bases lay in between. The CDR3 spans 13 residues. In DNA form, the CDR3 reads TGCGCCAGCAGCTTGGGCGGACAAGAGACCCAGTACTTC. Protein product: CASSLGGQETQYF.

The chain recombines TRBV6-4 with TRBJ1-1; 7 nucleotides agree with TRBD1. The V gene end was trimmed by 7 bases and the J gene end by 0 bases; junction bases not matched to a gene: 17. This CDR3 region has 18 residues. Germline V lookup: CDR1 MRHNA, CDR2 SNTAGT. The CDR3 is CASTLRTGHIILNTEAFF. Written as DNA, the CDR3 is TGTGCCAGCACCTTAAGGACAGGACACATTATTTTGAACACTGAAGCTTTCTTT.

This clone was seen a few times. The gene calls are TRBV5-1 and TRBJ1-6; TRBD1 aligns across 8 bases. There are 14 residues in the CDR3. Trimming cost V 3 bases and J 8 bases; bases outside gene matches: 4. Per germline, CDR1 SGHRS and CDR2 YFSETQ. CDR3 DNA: TGCGCCAGCAGCTCGGGACAGGAAGATTCACCCCTCCACTTT. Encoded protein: CASSSGQEDSPLHF.

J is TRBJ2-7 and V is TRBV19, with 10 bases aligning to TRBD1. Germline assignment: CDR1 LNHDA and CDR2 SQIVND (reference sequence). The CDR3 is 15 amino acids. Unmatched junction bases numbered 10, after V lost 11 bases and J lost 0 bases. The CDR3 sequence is CAQPGTGVNSYEQYF. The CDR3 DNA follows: TGTGCCCAACCTGGGACAGGGGTTAACTCCTACGAGCAGTACTTC.

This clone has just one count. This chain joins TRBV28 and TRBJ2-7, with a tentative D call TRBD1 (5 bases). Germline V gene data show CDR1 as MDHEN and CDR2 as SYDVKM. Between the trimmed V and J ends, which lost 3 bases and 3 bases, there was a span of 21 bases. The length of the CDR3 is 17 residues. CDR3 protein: CASSFWPGTGRGYEQYF. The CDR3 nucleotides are TGTGCCAGCAGTTTCTGGCCCGGAACGGGTAGGGGCTACGAGCAGTACTTC.

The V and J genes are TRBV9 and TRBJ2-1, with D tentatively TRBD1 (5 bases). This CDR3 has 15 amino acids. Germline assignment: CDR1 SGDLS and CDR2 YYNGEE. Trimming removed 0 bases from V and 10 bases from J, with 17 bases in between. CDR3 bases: TGTGCCAGCAGCGTAGCTGGGGCCGCCATGGTGGAGCAGTTCTTC. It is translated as CASSVAGAAMVEQFF.

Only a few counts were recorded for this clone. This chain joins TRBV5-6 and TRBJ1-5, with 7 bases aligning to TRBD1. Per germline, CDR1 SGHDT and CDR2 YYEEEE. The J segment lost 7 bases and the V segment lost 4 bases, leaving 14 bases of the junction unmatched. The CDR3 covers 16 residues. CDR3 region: CASSRTGSGVSQPQHF. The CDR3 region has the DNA TGTGCCAGCAGCAGGACAGGCTCCGGGGTCAGCCAGCCCCAGCATTTT.

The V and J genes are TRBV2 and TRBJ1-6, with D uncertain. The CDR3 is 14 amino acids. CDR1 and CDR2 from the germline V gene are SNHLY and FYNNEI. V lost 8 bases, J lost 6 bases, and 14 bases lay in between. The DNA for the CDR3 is TGTGCCAGCGTTTGGCAGGCCGGTAATTCACCCCTCCACTTT. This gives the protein CASVWQAGNSPLHF.

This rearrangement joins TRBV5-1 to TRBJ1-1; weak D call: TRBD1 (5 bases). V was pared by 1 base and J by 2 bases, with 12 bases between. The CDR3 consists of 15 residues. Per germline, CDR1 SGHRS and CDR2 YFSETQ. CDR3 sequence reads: CASSLQGRGNTEAFF. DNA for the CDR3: TGCGCCAGCAGCTTGCAGGGAAGGGGAAACACTGAAGCTTTCTTT.